This T cell receptor beta chain comes out of a study of T-cell reconstitution after alpha-beta-depleted transplantation in children. This sample's TCRbeta library carried unique molecular identifier barcodes. TCRdb ran MiXCR on the PCR reads and lists one entry per CDR3 protein. The profile shows about a million distinct CDR3 sequences, roughly 29% of them singletons. V shed 5 bases, J shed 8 bases, and the junction held 7 bases outside the gene matches. CDR1 SGHTA and CDR2 FQGTGA come from the germline V gene. The CDR3 spans 14 residues. Regarding the study as a whole: T-cell numbers and diversity, one year after transplant, stemmed largely from T cells that were newly produced. The study reportedly traced alpha-beta T cells about two months after transplant to several hundred expanded graft clones. Surviving recipient T cells and thymic progenitors accounted for the high day-60 TCRbeta diversity observed in some patients.

With respect to this clonotype: Its antigen remains unknown.

The sequence was collected from a boy younger than two who had a stem cell transplant for SCID, so the T cells may come from the graft donor. The chain uses TRBV7-3 and TRBJ2-1, with 9 nucleotides matching TRBD1. Sequencing used PBMCs, mostly from graft donor cells, obtained 360 days after TCRalphabeta/CD19-depleted stem cell transplant. The CDR3 DNA is TGTGCCAGCAGCCCCGGGACAGGGAGGCATGAGCAGTTCTTC. It codes for CASSPGTGRHEQFF.